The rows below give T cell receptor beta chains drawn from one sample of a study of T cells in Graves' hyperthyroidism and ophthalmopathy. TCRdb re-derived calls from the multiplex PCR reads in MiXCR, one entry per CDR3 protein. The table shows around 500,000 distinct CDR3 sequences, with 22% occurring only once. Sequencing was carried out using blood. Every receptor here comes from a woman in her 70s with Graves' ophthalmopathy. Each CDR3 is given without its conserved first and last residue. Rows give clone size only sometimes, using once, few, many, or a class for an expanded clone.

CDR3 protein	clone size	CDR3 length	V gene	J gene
ASSNNRGERQPQH	.	13	TRBV19	TRBJ1-5
ASSSRTTSPSGELF	many	14	TRBV12-3/TRBV12-4	TRBJ2-2
AWTPPRLTERNTEAF	many	15	TRBV30	TRBJ1-1
ASRGYGTGKIGEKLF	once	15	TRBV28	TRBJ1-4
ASSYEVRAGLPLETQY	few	16	TRBV6-2/TRBV6-3	TRBJ2-5
ASSPVGQGDGYT	few	12	TRBV18	TRBJ1-2
ASSQTGGSGQPQH	few	13	TRBV3-1	TRBJ1-5
ASSQGQENTEAF	.	12	TRBV2	TRBJ1-1
SARLPNQETQY	.	11	TRBV20-1	TRBJ2-5
ASSWDSNQPQH	many	11	TRBV12-3/TRBV12-4	TRBJ1-5
ASTPDEYSNQPQH	.	13	TRBV19	TRBJ1-5
ASSPVGTGNQPQH	.	13	TRBV7-2	TRBJ1-5
ASSPGDRAYGYT	few	12	TRBV5-1	TRBJ1-2
AWGQSSYEQY	many	10	TRBV30	TRBJ2-7
ASSVGSGRSNEKLF	.	14	TRBV9	TRBJ1-4